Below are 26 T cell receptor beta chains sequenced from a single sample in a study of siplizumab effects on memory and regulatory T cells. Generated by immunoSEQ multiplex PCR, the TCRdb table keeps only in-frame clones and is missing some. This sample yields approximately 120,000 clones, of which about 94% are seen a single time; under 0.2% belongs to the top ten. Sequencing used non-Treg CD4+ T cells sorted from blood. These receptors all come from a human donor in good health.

The CDR3 reads CASSFLGSGNQPQHF. The CDR3 DNA sequence: TGTGCCAGCAGCTTTCTAGGATCTGGCAATCAGCCCCAGCATTTT. This chain links TRBV5-5 with TRBJ1-5, with D unclear. Germline lookup yields CDR1 SGHKS and CDR2 YYEKEE (reference sequence). Trimming removed 2 bases from V and 2 bases from J, with 11 bases in between. The CDR3 loop spans 15 amino acids.

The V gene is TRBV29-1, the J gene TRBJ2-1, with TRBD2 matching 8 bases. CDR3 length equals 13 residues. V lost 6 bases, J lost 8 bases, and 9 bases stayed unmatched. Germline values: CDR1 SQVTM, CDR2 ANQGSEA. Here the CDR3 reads CSVPRGGNDEQFF. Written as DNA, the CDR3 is TGCAGCGTCCCCCGGGGGGGCAACGATGAGCAGTTCTTC.

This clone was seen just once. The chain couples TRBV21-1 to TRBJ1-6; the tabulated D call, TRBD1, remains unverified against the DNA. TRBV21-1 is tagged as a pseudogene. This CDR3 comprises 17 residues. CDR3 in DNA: TGTGCCAGCAGCAAAAGACGACGGGACAGGGGTGGATCACCCCTCCACTTT. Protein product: CASSKRRRDRGGSPLHF.

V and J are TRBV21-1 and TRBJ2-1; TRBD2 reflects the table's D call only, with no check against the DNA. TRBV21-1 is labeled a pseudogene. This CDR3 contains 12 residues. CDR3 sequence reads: CASSNNCNEQFF. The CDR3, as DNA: TGTGCCAGCAGCAATAACTGCAATGAGCAGTTCTTC.

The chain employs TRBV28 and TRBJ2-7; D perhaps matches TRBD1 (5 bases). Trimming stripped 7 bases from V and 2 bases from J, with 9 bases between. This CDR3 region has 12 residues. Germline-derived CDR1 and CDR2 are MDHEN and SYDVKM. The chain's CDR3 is CASKQGAYEQYF. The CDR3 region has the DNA TGTGCCAGCAAGCAGGGCGCCTACGAGCAGTACTTC.

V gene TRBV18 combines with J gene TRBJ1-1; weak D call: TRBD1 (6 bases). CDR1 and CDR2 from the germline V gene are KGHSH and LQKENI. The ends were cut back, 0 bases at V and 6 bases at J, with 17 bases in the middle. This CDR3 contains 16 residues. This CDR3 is CASSPPNRVAAAEAFF. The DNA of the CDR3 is TGTGCCAGCTCACCACCCAACAGGGTGGCCGCTGCTGAAGCTTTCTTT.

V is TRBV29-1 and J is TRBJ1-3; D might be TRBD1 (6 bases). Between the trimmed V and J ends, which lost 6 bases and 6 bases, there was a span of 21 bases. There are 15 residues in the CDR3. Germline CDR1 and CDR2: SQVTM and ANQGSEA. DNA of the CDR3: TGCAGCGTGAAGCGGGCAGGGGCTATGGAAAACACCATATATTTT. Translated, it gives CSVKRAGAMENTIYF.

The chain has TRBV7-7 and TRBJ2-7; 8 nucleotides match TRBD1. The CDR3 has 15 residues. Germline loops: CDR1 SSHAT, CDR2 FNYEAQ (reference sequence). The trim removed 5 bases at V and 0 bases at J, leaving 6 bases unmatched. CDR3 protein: CASSRPGQVSYEQYF. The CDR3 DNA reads TGTGCCAGCAGCCGACCGGGACAGGTCTCCTACGAGCAGTACTTC. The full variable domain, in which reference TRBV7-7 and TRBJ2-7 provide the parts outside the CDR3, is GAGVSQSPRYKVTKRGQDVTLRCDPISSHATLYWYQQALGQGPEFLTYFNYEAQPDKSGLPSDRFSAERPEGSISTLTIQRTEQRDSAMYRCASSRPGQVSYEQYFGPGTRLTVT.

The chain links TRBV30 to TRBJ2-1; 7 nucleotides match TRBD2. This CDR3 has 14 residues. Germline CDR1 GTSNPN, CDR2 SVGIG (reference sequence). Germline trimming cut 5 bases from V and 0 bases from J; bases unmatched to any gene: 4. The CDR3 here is CAWAAGVSYNEQFF. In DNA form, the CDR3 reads TGTGCCTGGGCGGCGGGGGTCTCCTACAATGAGCAGTTCTTC.

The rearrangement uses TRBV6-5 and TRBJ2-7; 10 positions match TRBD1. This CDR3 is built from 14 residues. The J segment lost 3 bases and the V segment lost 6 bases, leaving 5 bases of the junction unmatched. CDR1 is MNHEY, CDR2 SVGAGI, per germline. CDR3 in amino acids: CASSPRTGGYEQYF. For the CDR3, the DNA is TGTGCCAGCAGCCCTCGGACAGGGGGCTACGAGCAGTACTTC.

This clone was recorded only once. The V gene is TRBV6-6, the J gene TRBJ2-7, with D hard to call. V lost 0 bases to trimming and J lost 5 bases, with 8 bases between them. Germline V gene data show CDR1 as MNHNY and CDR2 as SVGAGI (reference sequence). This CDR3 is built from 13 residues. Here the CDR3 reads CASSYSNVNEQYF. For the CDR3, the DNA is TGTGCCAGCAGTTACTCCAACGTTAACGAGCAGTACTTC.

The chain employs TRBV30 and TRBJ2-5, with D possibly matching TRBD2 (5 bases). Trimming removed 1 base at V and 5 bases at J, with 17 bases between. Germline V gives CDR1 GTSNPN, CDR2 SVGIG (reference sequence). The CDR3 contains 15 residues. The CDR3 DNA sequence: TGTGCCTGGAGTGGAGACGGGGAATGGATCGAGACCCAGTACTTC. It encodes CAWSGDGEWIETQYF.

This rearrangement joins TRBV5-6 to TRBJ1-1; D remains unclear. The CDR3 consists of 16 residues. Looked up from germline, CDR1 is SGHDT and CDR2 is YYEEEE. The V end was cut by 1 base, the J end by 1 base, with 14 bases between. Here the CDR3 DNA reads TGTGCCAGCAGCTTGAGTCGGGGAACAACGAACACTGAAGCTTTCTTT. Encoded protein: CASSLSRGTTNTEAFF.

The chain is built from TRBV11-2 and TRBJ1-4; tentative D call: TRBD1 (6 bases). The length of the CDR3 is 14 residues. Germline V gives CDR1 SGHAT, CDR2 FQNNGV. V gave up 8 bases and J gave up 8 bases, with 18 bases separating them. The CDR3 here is CASRKAGGREKLFF. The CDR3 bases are TGTGCCAGCCGAAAAGCGGGGGGGCGGGAAAAACTGTTTTTT.

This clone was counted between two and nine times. The DNA of the CDR3 is TGTGCCAGCAGTGAAGCAAAGGGCGGAAGGGGTAATGAAAAACTGTTTTTT. Amino acid sequence: CASSEAKGGRGNEKLFF. V usage is TRBV6-1 and J usage is TRBJ1-4; tentatively, D is TRBD1 (5 bases). The CDR3 runs 17 residues. V shed 0 bases and J shed 4 bases, with 15 bases lying between them. CDR1 is MNHNS and CDR2 is SASEGT in the germline V gene.

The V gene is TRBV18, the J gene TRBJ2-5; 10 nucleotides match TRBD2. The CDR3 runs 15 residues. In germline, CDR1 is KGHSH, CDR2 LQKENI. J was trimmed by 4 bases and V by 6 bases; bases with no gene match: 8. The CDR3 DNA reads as TGTGCCAGCTCGGAACTAGCGGGGATACCAGAGACCCAGTACTTC. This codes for CASSELAGIPETQYF. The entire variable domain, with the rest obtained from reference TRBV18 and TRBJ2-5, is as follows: NAGVMQNPRHLVRRRGQEARLRCSPMKGHSHVYWYRQLPEEGLKFMVYLQKENIIDESGMPKERFSAEFPKEGPSILRIQQVVRGDSAAYFCASSELAGIPETQYFGPGTRLLVL.

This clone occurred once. CDR3 nucleotides: TGCGCCAGCAGCGTAGCGGGGGGGGTCTATGAGCAGTTCTTC. As protein: CASSVAGGVYEQFF. J is TRBJ2-1 and V is TRBV5-1; 11 bases map to TRBD2. The CDR3 is 14 amino acids. With 4 bases clipped from V and 8 bases from J, the junction kept 5 bases outside the gene matches. CDR1 is SGHRS and CDR2 is YFSETQ in the germline V gene. Complete variable domain (other parts from reference TRBV5-1 and TRBJ2-1): KAGVTQTPRYLIKTRGQQVTLSCSPISGHRSVSWYQQTPGQGLQFLFEYFSETQRNKGNFPGRFSGRQFSNSRSEMNVSTLELGDSALYLCASSVAGGVYEQFFGPGTRLTVL.

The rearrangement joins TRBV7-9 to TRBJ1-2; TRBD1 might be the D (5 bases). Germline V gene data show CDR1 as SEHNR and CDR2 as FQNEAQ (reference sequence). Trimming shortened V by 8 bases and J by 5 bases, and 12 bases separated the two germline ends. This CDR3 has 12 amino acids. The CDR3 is CASSRGDYGYTF. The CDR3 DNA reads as TGTGCCAGCTCTCGAGGGGATTATGGCTACACCTTC.

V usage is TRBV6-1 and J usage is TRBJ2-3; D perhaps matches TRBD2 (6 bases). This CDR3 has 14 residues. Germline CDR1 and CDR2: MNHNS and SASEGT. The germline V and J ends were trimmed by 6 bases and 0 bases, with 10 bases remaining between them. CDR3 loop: CASSPGTSTDTQYF. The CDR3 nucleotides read TGTGCCAGCAGCCCGGGGACTAGCACAGATACGCAGTATTTT.

This CDR3 reads CASSFAQGPYNEQFF. CDR3 in DNA: TGTGCCAGCAGCTTTGCGCAGGGACCTTACAATGAGCAGTTCTTC. The chain employs TRBV11-2 and TRBJ2-1; D is perhaps TRBD1 or TRBD2 (5 bases each). The CDR3 loop spans 15 amino acids. The V gene's germline CDR1 is SGHAT and CDR2 FQNNGV. Trimming shortened V by 3 bases and J by 4 bases, and 13 bases separated the two germline ends.

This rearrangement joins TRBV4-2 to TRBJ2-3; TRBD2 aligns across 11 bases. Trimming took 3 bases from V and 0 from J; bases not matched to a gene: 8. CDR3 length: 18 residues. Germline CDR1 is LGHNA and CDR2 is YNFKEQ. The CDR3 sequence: CASSHPLAGGESTDTQYF. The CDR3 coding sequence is TGTGCCAGCAGCCACCCCTTAGCGGGGGGGGAGAGCACAGATACGCAGTATTTT.

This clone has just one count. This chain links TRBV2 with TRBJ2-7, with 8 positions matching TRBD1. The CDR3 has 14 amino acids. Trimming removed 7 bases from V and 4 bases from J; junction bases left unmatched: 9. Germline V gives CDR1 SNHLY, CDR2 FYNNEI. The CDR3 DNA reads TGTGCCAGCACTACTACAGGGGGAAGATACGAGCAGTACTTC. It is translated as CASTTTGGRYEQYF.

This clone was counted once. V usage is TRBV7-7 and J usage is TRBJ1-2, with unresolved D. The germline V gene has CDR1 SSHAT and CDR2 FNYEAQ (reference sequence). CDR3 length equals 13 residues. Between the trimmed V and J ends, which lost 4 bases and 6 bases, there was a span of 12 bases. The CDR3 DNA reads TGTGCCAGCAGCTCCTCCCCGGTACATGGCTACACCTTC. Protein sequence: CASSSSPVHGYTF.

The CDR3 region is CASSWRQGAHYGYTF. CDR3 nucleotide sequence: TGTGCCAGCAGCTGGCGTCAGGGGGCGCACTATGGCTACACCTTC. V gene TRBV7-3 combines with J gene TRBJ1-2; 8 bases line up with TRBD1. CDR3 length equals 15 residues. The V gene end was trimmed by 4 bases and the J gene end by 3 bases; junction bases not matched to a gene: 7. CDR1 is SGHTA and CDR2 is FQGTGA in the germline V gene.

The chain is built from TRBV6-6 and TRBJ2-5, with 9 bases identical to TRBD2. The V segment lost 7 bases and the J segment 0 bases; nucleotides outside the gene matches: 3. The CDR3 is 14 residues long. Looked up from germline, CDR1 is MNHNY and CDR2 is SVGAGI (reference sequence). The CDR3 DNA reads TGTGCCAGCACTCTAGCGGGATACCAAGAGACCCAGTACTTC. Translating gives CASTLAGYQETQYF.

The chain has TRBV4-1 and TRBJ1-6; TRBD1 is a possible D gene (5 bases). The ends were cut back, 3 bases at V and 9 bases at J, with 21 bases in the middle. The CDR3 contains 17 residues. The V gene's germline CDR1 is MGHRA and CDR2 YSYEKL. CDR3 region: CASSHTGIRGGGSPLHF. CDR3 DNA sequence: TGCGCCAGCAGCCATACAGGAATACGGGGGGGAGGTTCACCCCTCCACTTT.